Following are 25 T cell receptor beta chains from one sample sequenced in a study of control samples from healthy donors and cancer patients (TCRdb year 2020). The method behind the library was the immunoSEQ multiplex PCR assay. TCRdb took this table from immuneACCESS and kept in-frame rearrangements with V and J called. Such tables lack part of the clones; where checked against another copy, unresolved V genes explain under half of the gap, and the rest is unexplained. The sample records about 130,000 clones, approximately 92% of which are singletons. 5.5% of the sample goes to the ten largest clones. The specimen was blood. These receptors were obtained from a man aged 18 to 29 in good health.

The gene calls are TRBV10-3 and TRBJ1-6; weak D call: TRBD1 (6 bases). V was cut by 3 bases and J by 13 bases, with 13 bases left in between. CDR1 is ENHRY, CDR2 SYGVKD, per germline. The CDR3 is made up of 13 amino acids. The CDR3 region is CAISEGDTRPLHF. For the CDR3, the DNA is TGTGCCATCAGTGAAGGGGACACACGGCCCCTCCACTTT.

About this clone: The same CDR3 arises from other DNA sequences in this sample as well. The rearrangement uses TRBV18 and TRBJ2-1; the D is unclear. Germline lookup yields CDR1 KGHSH and CDR2 LQKENI. With 1 base removed from V and 2 bases from J, the gap between germline ends came to 6 bases. The CDR3 extends over 14 amino acids. CDR3 bases: TGTGCCAGCTCACCACAGGGTACCTACAATGAGCAGTTCTTC. Translation gives CASSPQGTYNEQFF.

The rearrangement links TRBV6-6 to TRBJ2-5; no reliable D call. Trimming pared 2 bases from V and 0 bases from J, leaving 13 bases between. The CDR3 has 16 residues. Germline V gene lookup returns CDR1 MNHNY and CDR2 SVGAGI (reference sequence). In DNA form, the CDR3 reads TGTGCCAGCAGTTACGACCTAAACCCCTACCAAGAGACCCAGTACTTC. Residues: CASSYDLNPYQETQYF.

The chain uses TRBV19 and TRBJ1-1; no firm D call. The CDR3 covers 14 residues. Trimming removed 2 bases from V and 0 bases from J, with 7 bases in between. Germline CDR1 reads LNHDA; CDR2 reads SQIVND (reference sequence). The chain's CDR3 is CASSILGLNTEAFF. DNA for the CDR3: TGTGCCAGTAGTATATTGGGGTTGAACACTGAAGCTTTCTTT.

The V and J genes are TRBV19 and TRBJ2-7; 7 bases map to TRBD1. Germline V gene data show CDR1 as LNHDA and CDR2 as SQIVND (reference sequence). With V trimmed by 10 bases and J by 1 base, 7 bases remained unmatched. This CDR3 comprises 13 residues. CDR3 nucleotide sequence: TGTGCCACCCAGGGGGAAGGTTCCTACGAGCAGTACTTC. Translation gives CATQGEGSYEQYF.

This chain connects TRBV20-1 to TRBJ2-7; tentatively, D is TRBD1 (8 bases). Germline CDR1 and CDR2: DFQATT and SNEGSKA (reference sequence). V lost 3 bases to trimming and J lost 5 bases, with 20 bases between them. This CDR3 comprises 15 residues. CDR3 amino acids: CSASAQGGTHHEQYF. The DNA of the CDR3 is TGCAGTGCTAGTGCACAGGGGGGGACCCACCACGAGCAGTACTTC.

The chain employs TRBV3-1 (or the pseudogene TRBV3-2) and TRBJ2-3, with 9 bases identical to TRBD2. The length of the CDR3 is 15 residues. The V gene's germline CDR1 is LGHDT and CDR2 YNNKEL (reference sequence). Trimming at V came to 3 bases and at J to 1 base, leaving 2 bases not matched to a gene. This CDR3 is CASSQGLAGTDTQYF. In nucleotides, the CDR3 is TGTGCCAGCAGCCAGGGACTAGCAGGCACAGATACGCAGTATTTT.

The V call is TRBV7-3, the J call TRBJ2-6; 7 bases are shared with TRBD1. CDR3 size: 18 residues. J gave up 0 bases and V 8 bases, and 13 bases lay outside the gene matches. CDR1 is SGHTA and CDR2 is FQGTGA in the germline V gene. In DNA form, the CDR3 reads TGTGCCAGCTCCCCAAGGGGGCGGCGCCTCTCTGGGGCCAACGTCCTGACTTTC. It encodes CASSPRGRRLSGANVLTF.

The chain links TRBV7-9 to TRBJ2-2; D is unclear. The CDR3 sequence is 12 residues long. The V end lost 1 base, the J end lost 8 bases, and 5 bases lay between the germline ends. Germline lookup yields CDR1 SEHNR and CDR2 FQNEAQ (reference sequence). The CDR3 region is CASSLGAGELFF. The CDR3 region has the DNA TGTGCCAGCAGCTTAGGGGCAGGGGAGCTGTTTTTT.

This CDR3 reads CATRTDSLNTEAFF. The CDR3 DNA reads TGTGCCACCAGAACGGACAGTCTGAACACTGAAGCTTTCTTT. V gene TRBV15 combines with J gene TRBJ1-1; D may be TRBD1 (6 bases). Germline V lookup: CDR1 LNHNV, CDR2 YYDKDF (reference sequence). Between the trimmed V and J ends, which lost 6 bases and 0 bases, there was a span of 11 bases. The CDR3 sequence is 14 residues long.

This clone appeared once. The CDR3 sequence is CASSVPGLAKNIQYF. The DNA for the CDR3 is TGTGCCAGCAGTGTACCGGGACTAGCCAAAAACATTCAGTACTTC. V gene TRBV2 combines with J gene TRBJ2-4; a weak D match, TRBD2 (6 bases). This CDR3 region has 15 residues. From germline, CDR1 is SNHLY and CDR2 FYNNEI. V was trimmed by 4 bases and J by 0 bases, leaving 10 bases between them.

This clone came up once. The V and J genes are TRBV9 and TRBJ2-7, with D unresolved. Germline values: CDR1 SGDLS, CDR2 YYNGEE. The V end lost 4 bases, the J end lost 7 bases, and 12 bases lay between the germline ends. This CDR3 comprises 12 residues. The CDR3 DNA is TGTGCCAGCAGCCCAAGAGCTGGGGAGCAGTACTTC. This translates into CASSPRAGEQYF.

The CDR3 protein is CASSAGQTNSPLHF. CDR3 DNA: TGTGCCAGCAGCGCCGGACAGACTAATTCACCCCTCCACTTT. The genes are TRBV7-6 and TRBJ1-6, with a tentative D call TRBD1 (6 bases). The V gene's germline CDR1 is SGHVS and CDR2 FNYEAQ. This CDR3 has 14 amino acids. V lost 5 bases and J lost 6, with 11 bases in between.

The DNA for the CDR3 is TGTGCCAGCAGCCACCACGGACAGGGGGCCGACGAGCAGTACTTC. Amino acids: CASSHHGQGADEQYF. The J gene is TRBJ2-7, the V gene TRBV4-2; 11 bases match TRBD1. This CDR3 comprises 15 residues. V lost 3 bases and J lost 5; bases outside the gene matches: 6. Germline lookup yields CDR1 LGHNA and CDR2 YNFKEQ.

The chain couples TRBV29-1 to TRBJ1-1; 9 nucleotides line up with TRBD1. Germline loops: CDR1 SQVTM, CDR2 ANQGSEA. CDR3 size: 14 residues. The trim removed 1 base at V and 6 bases at J, leaving 6 bases unmatched. The CDR3, as DNA: TGCAGCGTTGAAGGGGGACAGGGTGAAGCTGAAGCTTTCTTT. Translated: CSVEGGQGEAEAFF.

This chain joins TRBV7-9 and TRBJ1-1, with no clear D. The V end lost 5 bases, the J end lost 3 bases, and 10 bases lay between the germline ends. CDR3 length: 13 amino acids. Per the germline V gene, CDR1 is SEHNR and CDR2 is FQNEAQ (reference sequence). The CDR3, as DNA: TGTGCCAGCAGCCCCCGGGAGTACACTGAAGCTTTCTTT. It specifies CASSPREYTEAFF.

The chain employs TRBV15 and TRBJ2-1; possibly TRBD1 or TRBD2 for D (5 bases each). Germline V gives CDR1 LNHNV, CDR2 YYDKDF (reference sequence). This CDR3 spans 14 amino acids. Trimming took off 4 bases at V and 6 bases at J, with 13 bases between the two ends. CDR3 coding DNA: TGTGCCACCAGCACTTACCGGGACCGCAATGAGCAGTTCTTC. It translates to CATSTYRDRNEQFF.

The table lists this clone with a few counts. V gene TRBV2 combines with J gene TRBJ2-7; TRBD2 matches at 9 bases. Germline CDR1 SNHLY, CDR2 FYNNEI. Trimming at V came to 8 bases and at J to 0 bases, leaving 2 bases not matched to a gene. The CDR3 runs 13 residues. The CDR3 DNA reads as TGTGCCAGCGTTAGCGGGAGCTCCTACGAGCAGTACTTC. This codes for CASVSGSSYEQYF. Filled out from reference TRBV2 and TRBJ2-7, the complete variable domain reads EPEVTQTPSHQVTQMGQEVILRCVPISNHLYFYWYRQILGQKVEFLVSFYNNEISEKSEIFDDQFSVERPDGSNFTLKIRSTKLEDSAMYFCASVSGSSYEQYFGPGTRLTVT.

This clone was counted only a few times. The chain couples TRBV18 to TRBJ1-5, with a weak D call TRBD1 (5 bases). The CDR3 loop spans 14 amino acids. CDR1 KGHSH and CDR2 LQKENI come from the germline V gene. V lost 3 bases to trimming and J lost 7 bases, with 13 bases between them. CDR3 loop: CASSPGGSKQPQHF. The CDR3 DNA is TGTGCCAGCTCACCCGGGGGGAGTAAACAGCCCCAGCATTTT.

The chain links TRBV11-2 to TRBJ1-2; D gene ambiguous. The CDR3 extends over 14 amino acids. The germline gives CDR1 SGHAT, CDR2 FQNNGV. Trimming left V 1 base short and J 7 bases short, with 13 bases between. CDR3 amino acids: CASSLVPGPAGYTF. The CDR3 nucleotides read TGTGCCAGCAGCTTAGTTCCGGGCCCGGCTGGCTACACCTTC.

The V gene is TRBV6-5, the J gene TRBJ1-2; D gene uncertain. The CDR3 loop spans 14 amino acids. Germline CDR1 reads MNHEY; CDR2 reads SVGAGI. Trimming shortened V by 0 bases and J by 8 bases, and 13 bases separated the two germline ends. The CDR3, as DNA: TGTGCCAGCAGTTACTCTAACCCCGGGCGGGGCTACACCTTC. It translates to CASSYSNPGRGYTF.

As to this clone: One junction end disagrees with the germline gene, perhaps due to a read error. CDR3 bases: TGTGTCAGTGGATGGGCGGGGAACACTGAAGCTTTCTTT. Protein sequence: CVSGWAGNTEAFF. The chain is built from TRBV19 and TRBJ1-1; D remains ambiguous. This CDR3 comprises 13 residues. Germline values: CDR1 LNHDA, CDR2 SQIVND (reference sequence).

The J gene is TRBJ2-3, the V gene TRBV6-4; 8 positions match TRBD1. CDR1 and CDR2 (germline): MRHNA, SNTAGT. This CDR3 region has 16 residues. The V gene end was trimmed by 0 bases and the J gene end by 2 bases; junction bases not matched to a gene: 4. The CDR3 region is CASSDSPGQATDTQYF. The CDR3 DNA sequence: TGTGCCAGCAGTGACTCACCGGGACAGGCCACAGATACGCAGTATTTT.

The chain carries TRBV11-2 and TRBJ1-2, with TRBD1 identical over 7 bases. Germline V lookup: CDR1 SGHAT, CDR2 FQNNGV. The CDR3 is 15 amino acids. V shed 1 base, J shed 3 bases, and the junction held 5 bases outside the gene matches. The CDR3 sequence is CASSLGQGKDYGYTF. CDR3 in DNA: TGTGCCAGCAGCTTAGGACAGGGAAAGGACTATGGCTACACCTTC.

V gene TRBV28 combines with J gene TRBJ1-2; a possible D gene is TRBD1 (6 bases). Deletions cut 5 bases from V and 3 bases from J, with 16 bases between. In germline, CDR1 is MDHEN, CDR2 SYDVKM. This CDR3 comprises 15 residues. The CDR3 loop is CASSANLGQYYGYTF. The DNA for the CDR3 is TGTGCCAGCAGTGCAAACCTTGGACAGTACTATGGCTACACCTTC.